Below are 18 T cell receptor beta chains sequenced from a single sample in a study of T cell responses to AZD1222 COVID-19 vaccine. Clones were read by immunoSEQ multiplex PCR, and TCRdb kept only the in-frame ones, dropping some. Of some 100,000 clones listed, around 89% are singletons. The source was peripheral blood, collected 28 days after the second AZD1222 dose. These TCRs come from an adult who received the AZD1222 COVID-19 vaccine.

The rearrangement uses TRBV18 and TRBJ2-7; a weak D match, TRBD1 (5 bases). Germline lookup yields CDR1 KGHSH and CDR2 LQKENI. Trimming cost V 2 bases and J 5 bases, with 10 bases left between them. The CDR3 totals 13 residues. The CDR3: CASSPGAINEQYF. CDR3 sequence (DNA): TGTGCCAGCTCACCAGGGGCGATAAACGAGCAGTACTTC.

This clone was picked up one time. CDR3 loop: CASSFVGTSASYEQYF. Here the CDR3 DNA reads TGTGCCAGCAGTTTCGTAGGGACTAGCGCCTCCTACGAGCAGTACTTC. The V gene is TRBV6-2 or TRBV6-3, the J gene TRBJ2-7; 10 bases match TRBD2. The V gene's germline CDR1 is MNHEY and CDR2 SVGEGT. Trimming cost V 4 bases and J 0 bases; bases outside gene matches: 6. This CDR3 region has 16 residues.

The genes are TRBV4-1 and TRBJ2-2, with 9 bases lining up with TRBD2. V dropped 4 bases and J dropped 6; count of bases not matched to a gene: 6. This CDR3 is 15 amino acids long. Germline V lookup: CDR1 MGHRA, CDR2 YSYEKL. The CDR3 nucleotides are TGCGCCAGCAGCCCGGATGGCGGGGGGGCCGGGGAGCTGTTTTTT. Its translation is CASSPDGGGAGELFF.

This CDR3 is CASSRGIREQFF. The DNA of the CDR3 is TGTGCCAGTAGTAGGGGGATCCGAGAGCAGTTCTTC. V gene TRBV19 combines with J gene TRBJ2-1, with D perhaps matching TRBD1 or TRBD2 (5 bases each). Germline V CDR1 and CDR2: LNHDA, SQIVND (reference sequence). Trimming left V 4 bases short and J 10 bases short, with 11 bases between. The CDR3 sequence is 12 residues long.

The chain links TRBV7-9 to TRBJ2-3; maybe TRBD2 (5 bases). The V gene's germline CDR1 is SEHNR and CDR2 FQNEAQ (reference sequence). This CDR3 has 13 amino acids. The CDR3 protein is CAPGEPSTDTQYF. DNA of the CDR3: TGTGCTCCCGGGGAACCGAGCACAGATACGCAGTATTTT.

The CDR3 DNA is TGTGCCAGCAGTTTTTCCAGATACTACGAGCAGTACTTC. It specifies CASSFSRYYEQYF. The chain couples TRBV27 to TRBJ2-7; D is undetermined. This CDR3 comprises 13 residues. V was pared by 3 bases and J by 3 bases, with 9 bases between. The V gene's germline CDR1 is MNHEY and CDR2 SMNVEV (reference sequence).

The CDR3 DNA is TGTGCCAGCAGCTGGGCGGGGGCCTTTTATGGCTACACCTTC. It encodes CASSWAGAFYGYTF. V gene TRBV5-6 combines with J gene TRBJ1-2; a weak D match, TRBD1 (6 bases). The V end lost 3 bases, the J end lost 5 bases, and 14 bases lay between the germline ends. The germline CDR1 and CDR2 sequences are SGHDT and YYEEEE. CDR3 length: 14 amino acids.

This chain connects TRBV9 to TRBJ2-5; no clear D. The germline gives CDR1 SGDLS, CDR2 YYNGEE. This CDR3 is 15 amino acids long. The V gene lost 2 bases and the J gene lost 4 bases, with 15 bases spanning the gap. The CDR3 DNA follows: TGTGCCAGCAGCGTCAGTACCACGGTGGGAGAGACCCAGTACTTC. This codes for CASSVSTTVGETQYF.

This clone was observed once. V usage is TRBV27 and J usage is TRBJ2-1; tentatively, D is TRBD2 (6 bases). There are 19 residues in the CDR3. Trimming removed 3 bases from V and 0 bases from J, with 21 bases in between. CDR1 MNHEY and CDR2 SMNVEV come from the germline V gene (reference sequence). CDR3 loop: CASSLGTRTTRSSYNEQFF. As DNA, the CDR3 is TGTGCCAGCAGTTTGGGTACCCGGACTACCCGGAGCTCCTACAATGAGCAGTTCTTC.

The chain has TRBV15 and TRBJ1-1, with D uncertain. The V and J ends lost 1 base and 5 bases respectively, with 14 bases between them. CDR1 and CDR2 from the germline V gene are LNHNV and YYDKDF (reference sequence). This CDR3 is 15 amino acids long. The DNA of the CDR3 is TGTGCCACCAGCAGAGTCGGGTCCCCGGGGACTGAAGCTTTCTTT. This gives the protein CATSRVGSPGTEAFF.

CDR3 nucleotides: TGCGCCAGCAGCTTCACGGGGGACAGGAAAAACACCATATATTTT. Amino acid sequence: CASSFTGDRKNTIYF. The V and J genes are TRBV5-1 and TRBJ1-3; TRBD1 agrees at 8 bases. With V trimmed by 2 bases and J by 6 bases, 7 bases remained unmatched. The CDR3 runs to 15 residues. Germline CDR1 SGHRS, CDR2 YFSETQ. The full variable domain, rest sourced from reference TRBV5-1 and TRBJ1-3, is KAGVTQTPRYLIKTRGQQVTLSCSPISGHRSVSWYQQTPGQGLQFLFEYFSETQRNKGNFPGRFSGRQFSNSRSEMNVSTLELGDSALYLCASSFTGDRKNTIYFGEGSWLTVV.

V and J are TRBV5-1 and TRBJ2-1; D tentatively reads TRBD1 or TRBD2 (5 bases each). The CDR3 runs 15 residues. V was clipped by 7 bases and J by 7 bases, with 21 bases between them. The V gene's germline CDR1 is SGHRS and CDR2 YFSETQ. This CDR3 is CASRPQTLGVNEQFF. CDR3 DNA sequence: TGCGCCAGCCGCCCCCAGACTCTGGGGGTGAATGAGCAGTTCTTC.

This clone was picked up one time. The chain employs TRBV2 and TRBJ1-2; 7 bases align to TRBD1. Germline-derived CDR1 and CDR2 are SNHLY and FYNNEI. Germline trimming cut 4 bases from V and 1 base from J; bases unmatched to any gene: 6. This CDR3 is built from 15 residues. In DNA, the CDR3 is TGTGCCAGCAGTGCCCACTGGGACAGTAACTATGGCTACACCTTC. Residues: CASSAHWDSNYGYTF. Using reference TRBV2 and TRBJ1-2 for the parts outside the CDR3, the full variable domain is EPEVTQTPSHQVTQMGQEVILRCVPISNHLYFYWYRQILGQKVEFLVSFYNNEISEKSEIFDDQFSVERPDGSNFTLKIRSTKLEDSAMYFCASSAHWDSNYGYTFGSGTRLTVV.

Turning to this clone: An end of the junction does not agree with germline; a read error may underlie this. This chain connects TRBV7-7 to TRBJ2-1; the D is unclear. CDR3 length equals 14 residues. Germline V gene lookup returns CDR1 SSHAT and CDR2 FNYEAQ (reference sequence). CDR3 in DNA: TGTGCTAGCAGCGCCCGATTCGGAACAAATGAGCAGTTCTTC. Protein product: CASSARFGTNEQFF.

The chain uses TRBV16 and TRBJ1-2, with D hard to call. CDR3 size: 16 residues. Trimming removed 0 bases from V and 2 bases from J, with 13 bases in between. Germline V gene lookup returns CDR1 KGHSY and CDR2 FQNENV. CDR3 sequence (DNA): TGTGCCAGCAGCCAATCGGGGAGATTGGGAAACTATGGCTACACCTTC. This encodes CASSQSGRLGNYGYTF.

This clone was recorded once. This sequence joins TRBV5-6 and TRBJ1-6; D not certain. From germline, CDR1 is SGHDT and CDR2 YYEEEE. Trimming stripped 4 bases from V and 2 bases from J, with 13 bases between. This CDR3 is built from 16 residues. CDR3 protein: CASSLMGWAYNSPLHF. CDR3 sequence (DNA): TGTGCCAGCAGCCTCATGGGCTGGGCCTATAATTCACCCCTCCACTTT.

The V gene is TRBV25-1, the J gene TRBJ2-7; no clear D gene. This CDR3 has 14 residues. Trimming shortened V by 3 bases and J by 5 bases, and 14 bases separated the two germline ends. Germline CDR1 and CDR2: MGHDK and SYGVNS. CDR3 sequence reads: CASSERTARDEQYF. The CDR3 DNA sequence: TGTGCCAGCAGTGAGAGGACCGCACGCGACGAGCAGTACTTC.

V is TRBV5-4 and J is TRBJ1-6, with D perhaps matching TRBD1 (5 bases). The V gene lost 4 bases and the J gene lost 8 bases, with 10 bases spanning the gap. CDR3 size: 13 residues. Germline CDR1 SGHNT, CDR2 YYREEE (reference sequence). CDR3 region: CASSPFRDSPLHF. CDR3 sequence (DNA): TGTGCCAGCAGCCCGTTCAGGGATTCACCCCTCCACTTT.